Listed here are 6 T cell receptor beta chains from one sample, sequenced in a study of blood T cell repertoires in COVID-19. Assay used: immunoSEQ multiplex PCR; TCRdb lists only in-frame clones, some missing. The table shows fewer than 200,000 clones, with nearly 90% occurring only once. Sequencing used peripheral blood. The receptors were sampled from a man in his 60s with active or convalescent COVID-19.

The CDR3 coding sequence is TGTGCCAGCAGCCAAGGGGCGGCGGGGGGGCAGTACGAGCAGTACTTC. Translating it yields CASSQGAAGGQYEQYF. The V gene is TRBV3-1 (or the pseudogene TRBV3-2), the J gene TRBJ2-7; TRBD2 aligns across 9 bases. Trimming took 1 base from V and 4 from J; bases not matched to a gene: 8. The CDR3 totals 16 residues. Germline-derived CDR1 and CDR2 are LGHDT and YNNKEL (reference sequence).

The CDR3 DNA is TGTGCCAGCAGACTTGAAAATGAGCAGTTCTTC. Its translation: CASRLENEQFF. The V and J genes are TRBV2 and TRBJ2-1; D remains ambiguous. This CDR3 has 11 amino acids. V was shortened by 6 bases and J by 7 bases, with 7 bases between the two germline ends. CDR1 and CDR2 from the germline V gene are SNHLY and FYNNEI.

The chain joins TRBV28 to TRBJ1-2; tentatively, D is TRBD1 (6 bases). Germline CDR1 MDHEN, CDR2 SYDVKM. Trimming stripped 2 bases from V and 7 bases from J, with 17 bases between. The CDR3 length is 15 residues. The CDR3 here is CASSLRRGEVSGYTF. In DNA form, the CDR3 reads TGTGCCAGCAGTTTACGCAGGGGAGAGGTGTCTGGCTACACCTTC.

V gene TRBV30 combines with J gene TRBJ1-2, with a tentative D call TRBD1 (5 bases). From germline, CDR1 is GTSNPN and CDR2 SVGIG (reference sequence). Trimming cost V 4 bases and J 7 bases, with 16 bases left between them. The CDR3 covers 13 residues. CDR3 loop: CAWTMEGRGGYTF. The CDR3 bases are TGTGCCTGGACAATGGAGGGGAGGGGTGGCTACACCTTC.

The CDR3 reads CASSLSGLAGVEEQFF. The CDR3 nucleotides read TGTGCCAGCAGCTTATCGGGACTAGCGGGGGTTGAAGAGCAGTTCTTC. V is TRBV7-9 and J is TRBJ2-1; 14 bases line up with TRBD2. Germline values: CDR1 SEHNR, CDR2 FQNEAQ (reference sequence). Trimming cost V 2 bases and J 10 bases; bases outside gene matches: 7. The CDR3 length is 16 residues.

The chain is built from TRBV18 and TRBJ1-6; 10 positions match TRBD1. The germline V gene has CDR1 KGHSH and CDR2 LQKENI. This CDR3 comprises 15 residues. V gave up 2 bases and J gave up 9 bases; unmatched junction bases: 4. The CDR3 coding sequence is TGTGCCAGCTCACCAACAGGGGACAGGGGTTCACCCCTCCACTTT. Protein product: CASSPTGDRGSPLHF.